These 17 T cell receptor beta chains originate from one sample sequenced in a study of blood T cell repertoires in COVID-19. TCRdb's table, derived via immunoSEQ multiplex PCR, lists solely in-frame clones and lacks some. The data contain over 130,000 clones, around 87% of them singletons. Material: peripheral blood. The receptors shown here come from a human donor in a cohort sampled during active COVID-19.

The chain employs TRBV30 and TRBJ2-1, with D possibly matching TRBD2 (6 bases). Per the germline V gene, CDR1 is GTSNPN and CDR2 is SVGIG (reference sequence). V was cut by 1 base and J by 4 bases, with 14 bases left in between. The CDR3 covers 15 residues. In nucleotides, the CDR3 is TGTGCCTGGAGTGGGGACTCCAAATATTACAATGAGCAGTTCTTC. It translates to CAWSGDSKYYNEQFF. Complete variable domain (other parts from reference TRBV30 and TRBJ2-1): SQTIHQWPATLVQPVGSPLSLECTVEGTSNPNLYWYRQAAGRGLQLLFYSVGIGQISSEVPQNLSASRPQDRQFILSSKKLLLSDSGFYLCAWSGDSKYYNEQFFGPGTRLTVL.

Of note for this clone: Other DNA sequences within the sample encode an identical CDR3. The chain combines TRBV18 with TRBJ1-1; D ambiguous. The CDR3 covers 13 residues. Germline-derived CDR1 and CDR2 are KGHSH and LQKENI. V was clipped by 3 bases and J by 1 base, with 6 bases between them. CDR3 loop: CASSPRGNTEAFF. The CDR3 bases are TGTGCCAGCTCACCGAGAGGGAACACTGAAGCTTTCTTT.

The V and J genes are TRBV7-2 and TRBJ1-1; D is possibly TRBD1 (6 bases). The V and J ends lost 5 bases and 8 bases respectively, with 15 bases between them. The CDR3 contains 13 residues. The germline V gene encodes CDR1 SGHTA and CDR2 FQGNSA. The CDR3 loop reads CASSGMTGSEAFF. In nucleotides, the CDR3 is TGTGCCAGCAGCGGAATGACAGGATCGGAAGCTTTCTTT.

V gene TRBV3-1 (or the pseudogene TRBV3-2) combines with J gene TRBJ2-1, with D possibly being TRBD2 (5 bases). The CDR3 runs to 18 residues. Per the germline V gene, CDR1 is LGHDT and CDR2 is YNNKEL (reference sequence). With 1 base removed from V and 0 bases from J, the gap between germline ends came to 16 bases. The CDR3 DNA is TGTGCCAGCAGCCAAGGGTCCCCTAGCCCCACCTCCTACAATGAGCAGTTCTTC. Protein: CASSQGSPSPTSYNEQFF.

This sequence joins TRBV19 and TRBJ2-3, with D unclear. The V gene lost 3 bases and the J gene lost 1 base, with 11 bases spanning the gap. This CDR3 has 15 residues. Germline V CDR1 and CDR2: LNHDA, SQIVND (reference sequence). The CDR3 region is CASSMSGGGTDTQYF. The CDR3, as DNA: TGTGCCAGTAGTATGTCCGGCGGTGGCACAGATACGCAGTATTTT.

This chain joins TRBV28 and TRBJ1-6; TRBD1 agrees at 9 bases. Germline V gives CDR1 MDHEN, CDR2 SYDVKM. The CDR3 is 14 residues long. The ends lost 4 bases at V and 6 bases at J; junction bases unmatched: 1. This CDR3 is CASSSGQGNSPLHF. In nucleotides, the CDR3 is TGTGCCAGCAGTTCGGGACAGGGTAATTCACCCCTCCACTTT.

The chain links TRBV11-3 to TRBJ1-5; tentative D call: TRBD1 (6 bases). Trimming shortened V by 3 bases and J by 6 bases, and 15 bases separated the two germline ends. The CDR3 loop spans 15 amino acids. Germline CDR1 SGHNT, CDR2 YENEEA. CDR3 loop: CASSLGARVSQPQHF. In nucleotides, the CDR3 is TGTGCCAGCAGCTTGGGGGCCAGGGTAAGTCAGCCCCAGCATTTT.

This chain joins TRBV15 and TRBJ2-3; 7 positions match TRBD2. The trim removed 0 bases at V and 3 bases at J, leaving 6 bases unmatched. The CDR3 totals 16 residues. Germline V gene sequence: CDR1 LNHNV, CDR2 YYDKDF (reference sequence). The CDR3 loop is CATSRDGGRRTDTQYF. The CDR3 nucleotides are TGTGCCACCAGCAGAGATGGCGGGAGAAGAACAGATACGCAGTATTTT.

V usage is TRBV14 and J usage is TRBJ2-5, with 8 bases fitting TRBD2. With 0 bases clipped from V and 2 bases from J, the junction kept 8 bases outside the gene matches. This CDR3 is built from 17 residues. The germline V gene has CDR1 SGHDN and CDR2 FVKESK. The DNA for the CDR3 is TGTGCCAGCAGCCAAGAAGTCCCTAGCGGGTTGCAAGAGACCCAGTACTTC. Protein sequence: CASSQEVPSGLQETQYF.

The V call is TRBV6-6, the J call TRBJ1-2, with 8 positions matching TRBD1. Germline CDR1 MNHNY, CDR2 SVGAGI (reference sequence). The CDR3 covers 14 residues. Losses at the gene ends were 2 bases for V and 6 bases for J; bases not matched to a gene: 5. CDR3 in DNA: TGTGCCAGCAGTTACCCGACAGGGGAAAATGGCTACACCTTC. It encodes CASSYPTGENGYTF.

The chain combines TRBV7-3 with TRBJ2-1; 13 bases are a match to TRBD2. Germline trimming cut 5 bases from V and 11 bases from J; bases unmatched to any gene: 9. CDR1 is SGHTA and CDR2 is FQGTGA in the germline V gene. The CDR3 has 15 residues. The CDR3 here is CASSKLAGGPEKQFF. The CDR3, as DNA: TGTGCCAGCAGCAAACTAGCGGGGGGGCCGGAGAAGCAGTTCTTC.

This clone has only one observation. The V and J genes are TRBV28 and TRBJ1-6; D ambiguous. The CDR3 totals 14 residues. Germline loops: CDR1 MDHEN, CDR2 SYDVKM. V was cut by 6 bases and J by 10 bases, with 16 bases left in between. CDR3 sequence reads: CASSPMFSGSPLHF. The CDR3 coding sequence is TGTGCCAGCAGCCCTATGTTTTCGGGATCACCCCTCCACTTT.

The genes are TRBV4-1 and TRBJ2-5; perhaps TRBD1 as D (6 bases). Between the trimmed V and J ends, which lost 4 bases and 1 base, there was a span of 13 bases. The V gene's germline CDR1 is MGHRA and CDR2 YSYEKL. This CDR3 contains 15 residues. CDR3: CASSRLQGTQETQYF. For the CDR3, the DNA is TGCGCCAGCAGCCGCCTACAGGGCACCCAAGAGACCCAGTACTTC.

This clone showed up just a few times. The chain has TRBV28 and TRBJ1-5; D may be TRBD1 (6 bases). This CDR3 has 16 residues. Germline CDR1 MDHEN, CDR2 SYDVKM. V lost 3 bases and J 0 bases, leaving 12 bases between the germline ends. The CDR3 bases are TGTGCCAGCAGTTTGTCAGGGGACAATAGCAATCAGCCCCAGCATTTT. This gives the protein CASSLSGDNSNQPQHF.

This clone was observed once. The chain links TRBV5-1 to TRBJ1-2; D is unresolved. This CDR3 is built from 15 residues. With 7 bases removed from V and 0 bases from J, the gap between germline ends came to 16 bases. Germline CDR1 SGHRS, CDR2 YFSETQ. CDR3 nucleotides: TGCGCCAGCGGCCTTAACCCGGGAACTAACTATGGCTACACCTTC. It codes for CASGLNPGTNYGYTF. The full variable domain, rest sourced from reference TRBV5-1 and TRBJ1-2, is KAGVTQTPRYLIKTRGQQVTLSCSPISGHRSVSWYQQTPGQGLQFLFEYFSETQRNKGNFPGRFSGRQFSNSRSEMNVSTLELGDSALYLCASGLNPGTNYGYTFGSGTRLTVV.

The J gene is TRBJ1-4, the V gene TRBV19; 7 bases are shared with TRBD1. The CDR3 totals 14 residues. CDR1 and CDR2 (germline): LNHDA, SQIVND (reference sequence). The V segment lost 7 bases and the J segment 5 bases; nucleotides outside the gene matches: 7. CDR3 in DNA: TGTGCCAGTAATAAGGGGGCATTCAATGAAAAACTGTTTTTT. This gives the protein CASNKGAFNEKLFF.

V gene TRBV28 combines with J gene TRBJ2-5, with unresolved D. V was trimmed by 3 bases and J by 5 bases, leaving 10 bases between them. The CDR3 contains 13 residues. From germline, CDR1 is MDHEN and CDR2 SYDVKM. The CDR3 loop is CASSLGVRETQYF. CDR3 nucleotides: TGTGCCAGCAGTTTGGGCGTCCGGGAGACCCAGTACTTC.